Listed here are 25 T cell receptor beta chains from one sample, sequenced in a study of T cells in localized non-small cell lung cancer. TCRdb's copy holds only in-frame clones and misses some; the assay was immunoSEQ multiplex PCR. The sample lists 20,000 to 30,000 clones; about 90% were seen once. This sample comprised peripheral blood, obtained before any cancer treatment. The receptors were sampled from a male donor aged 60 or older with stage I squamous cell lung carcinoma.

The chain has TRBV15 and TRBJ1-6; a possible D gene is TRBD1 (5 bases). Trimming removed 6 bases at V and 7 bases at J, with 10 bases between. Germline V gene sequence: CDR1 LNHNV, CDR2 YYDKDF (reference sequence). The CDR3 spans 13 residues. The CDR3 is CATRQGFNSPLHF. CDR3 DNA: TGTGCCACCAGGCAGGGCTTCAATTCACCCCTCCACTTT.

Written as DNA, the CDR3 is TGTGCCAGCAGTTCCGGTTTACTCTATGGCTACACCTTC. It specifies CASSSGLLYGYTF. The genes are TRBV28 and TRBJ1-2; D ambiguous. V dropped 4 bases and J dropped 4 bases, with 10 bases sitting between them. CDR1 is MDHEN, CDR2 SYDVKM, per germline. This CDR3 is 13 amino acids long.

This sequence joins TRBV7-9 and TRBJ1-6; no clear D gene. CDR3 size: 13 residues. Trimming left V 1 base short and J 10 bases short, with 8 bases between. Germline V lookup: CDR1 SEHNR, CDR2 FQNEAQ (reference sequence). This CDR3 reads CASSLGNESPLHF. The CDR3 DNA reads as TGTGCCAGCAGCTTAGGGAATGAGTCACCCCTCCACTTT.

This chain uses TRBV13 with TRBJ1-4; tentative D call: TRBD1 (6 bases). The CDR3 is 15 residues long. Germline V lookup: CDR1 PRHDT, CDR2 FYEKMQ (reference sequence). Trimming removed 5 bases at V and 6 bases at J, with 16 bases between. The CDR3, as DNA: TGTGCCAGCAGCCTAGAGTTACAGGGCGATGAAAAACTGTTTTTT. Encoded protein: CASSLELQGDEKLFF. Full variable domain (missing parts from reference TRBV13 and TRBJ1-4): AAGVIQSPRHLIKEKRETATLKCYPIPRHDTVYWYQQGPGQDPQFLISFYEKMQSDKGSIPDRFSAQQFSDYHSELNMSSLELGDSALYFCASSLELQGDEKLFFGSGTQLSVL.

This chain connects TRBV7-2 to TRBJ2-7, with TRBD2 matching over 8 bases. This CDR3 comprises 15 residues. Trimming took 7 bases from V and 2 from J; bases not matched to a gene: 10. Germline V lookup: CDR1 SGHTA, CDR2 FQGNSA. CDR3 DNA sequence: TGTGCCAGCACCCCGGGACTAGAATCGGCCTACGAGCAGTACTTC. Protein sequence: CASTPGLESAYEQYF.

The chain links TRBV7-2 to TRBJ2-2; 8 nucleotides align to TRBD2. CDR1 is SGHTA and CDR2 is FQGNSA in the germline V gene. CDR3 length: 15 residues. V shed 5 bases and J 4 bases; nucleotides not matched to a gene: 6. The CDR3, as DNA: TGTGCCAGCAGCCCCACTAGCGGATCCACCGGGGAGCTGTTTTTT. Its translation is CASSPTSGSTGELFF.

This rearrangement joins TRBV11-2 to TRBJ2-5; 8 nucleotides match TRBD1. The CDR3 runs 15 residues. With 2 bases clipped from V and 4 bases from J, the junction kept 6 bases outside the gene matches. Germline CDR1 is SGHAT and CDR2 is FQNNGV. The CDR3 sequence: CASSLQGAPGETQYF. CDR3 in DNA: TGTGCCAGCAGCTTACAGGGGGCGCCGGGAGAGACCCAGTACTTC.

The chain links TRBV7-2 to TRBJ1-1, with TRBD1 as a possible D gene (6 bases). Germline CDR1 and CDR2: SGHTA and FQGNSA. V was shortened by 5 bases and J by 1 base, with 8 bases between the two germline ends. The CDR3 runs 13 residues. The CDR3 loop is CASSQGRNTEAFF. The CDR3 DNA reads TGTGCCAGCAGCCAGGGGAGGAACACTGAAGCTTTCTTT. Full variable domain (outside the CDR3, taken from reference TRBV7-2 and TRBJ1-1): GAGVSQSPSNKVTEKGKDVELRCDPISGHTALYWYRQSLGQGLEFLIYFQGNSAPDKSGLPSDRFSAERTGGSVSTLTIQRTQQEDSAVYLCASSQGRNTEAFFGQGTRLTVV.

CDR3 sequence reads: CASRPTGGLQETQYF. CDR3 in DNA: TGTGCCAGCAGACCGACAGGGGGACTCCAAGAGACCCAGTACTTC. The chain carries TRBV11-2 and TRBJ2-5, with TRBD1 matching over 9 bases. The V gene's germline CDR1 is SGHAT and CDR2 FQNNGV. The CDR3 extends over 15 amino acids. The V and J ends lost 6 bases and 1 base, in that order; junction bases with no gene match: 6.

V gene TRBV6-5 combines with J gene TRBJ2-1; possibly TRBD2 for D (6 bases). In germline, CDR1 is MNHEY, CDR2 SVGAGI. With 7 bases removed from V and 9 bases from J, the gap between germline ends came to 10 bases. The CDR3 length is 11 residues. CDR3 loop: CASIYGSEQFF. Written as DNA, the CDR3 is TGTGCCAGCATCTACGGGAGTGAGCAGTTCTTC.

This clone has just a few counts. The gene calls are TRBV7-8 and TRBJ1-6; D is unclear. This CDR3 has 13 residues. V dropped 5 bases and J dropped 9 bases, with 11 bases sitting between them. CDR1 is SGHVS, CDR2 FQNEAQ, per germline. The DNA for the CDR3 is TGTGCCAGCAGCCTGCGAGGACGTTCACCCCTCCACTTT. It specifies CASSLRGRSPLHF.

The rearrangement joins TRBV7-6 to TRBJ2-7, with D possibly TRBD1 on 5 matching bases. The CDR3 contains 14 residues. Trimming pared 3 bases from V and 2 bases from J, leaving 11 bases between. Germline CDR1 reads SGHVS; CDR2 reads FNYEAQ. As DNA, the CDR3 is TGTGCCAGCAGCTTCCCCGGACACACCTACGAGCAGTACTTC. It translates to CASSFPGHTYEQYF.

The V gene is TRBV21-1, the J gene TRBJ1-5. TRBV21-1 counts as a pseudogene. This CDR3 region has 16 residues. CDR3 region: CASSKEPENSNQPQHF. The CDR3 DNA reads TGTGCCAGCAGCAAAGAACCCGAAAATAGCAATCAGCCCCAGCATTTT.

This chain joins TRBV29-1 and TRBJ2-1; D gene uncertain. Germline assignment: CDR1 SQVTM and CDR2 ANQGSEA. V lost 6 bases and J lost 7, with 16 bases in between. This CDR3 region has 13 residues. The CDR3 DNA reads as TGCAGCGTCTCCCCCGCGGCTAGTAATGAGCAGTTCTTC. Its protein is CSVSPAASNEQFF.

The V and J genes are TRBV15 and TRBJ2-7; D uncertain. CDR1 LNHNV and CDR2 YYDKDF come from the germline V gene (reference sequence). V was pared by 0 bases and J by 3 bases, with 12 bases between. The CDR3 runs to 15 residues. The CDR3 reads CATSRDRTDLYEQYF. The CDR3 nucleotides read TGTGCCACCAGCAGAGACCGGACGGACCTCTACGAGCAGTACTTC.

The gene calls are TRBV6-5 and TRBJ2-2; 7 nucleotides align to TRBD2. The V segment lost 1 base and the J segment 6 bases; nucleotides outside the gene matches: 5. Germline-derived CDR1 and CDR2 are MNHEY and SVGAGI. The CDR3 runs to 15 residues. The CDR3 loop is CASSYYARGAGELFF. DNA of the CDR3: TGTGCCAGCAGTTACTATGCCCGGGGGGCCGGGGAGCTGTTTTTT.

The V call is TRBV29-1, the J call TRBJ1-3; D uncertain. This CDR3 has 13 residues. The germline CDR1 and CDR2 sequences are SQVTM and ANQGSEA. V was shortened by 4 bases and J by 4 bases, with 11 bases between the two germline ends. The CDR3 here is CSVAVLTGNTIYF. As DNA, the CDR3 is TGCAGCGTTGCGGTCCTGACCGGAAACACCATATATTTT.

V and J are TRBV19 and TRBJ1-6; TRBD1 matches at 8 bases. V lost 6 bases, J lost 4 bases, and 5 bases stayed unmatched. This CDR3 is 15 amino acids long. CDR1 is LNHDA and CDR2 is SQIVND in the germline V gene (reference sequence). CDR3 in DNA: TGTGCCAGTAGAGACAGGGGTTCATATAATTCACCCCTCCACTTT. Its translation is CASRDRGSYNSPLHF.

V and J are TRBV5-8 and TRBJ1-1; D uncertain. The V gene's germline CDR1 is SGHTS and CDR2 YDEGEE. CDR3 length: 13 residues. The V gene lost 0 bases and the J gene lost 4 bases, with 7 bases spanning the gap. In DNA, the CDR3 is TGTGCCAGCAGCTTGGGGCGGATCACTGAAGCTTTCTTT. It yields the protein CASSLGRITEAFF.

This clone was seen only once. The chain recombines TRBV7-2 with TRBJ1-5; perhaps TRBD1 as D (6 bases). The germline V and J ends were trimmed by 5 bases and 0 bases, with 11 bases remaining between them. Germline CDR1 and CDR2: SGHTA and FQGNSA. This CDR3 is built from 15 residues. The CDR3 sequence: CASSTGSLSNQPQHF. CDR3 coding DNA: TGTGCCAGCAGCACAGGGTCTCTTAGCAATCAGCCCCAGCATTTT.

The chain combines TRBV15 with TRBJ1-1; TRBD1 is a possible D gene (5 bases). Trimming took 5 bases from V and 5 from J, leaving 18 bases between them. Looked up from germline, CDR1 is LNHNV and CDR2 is YYDKDF (reference sequence). This CDR3 contains 15 residues. The CDR3 sequence is CATSGGTGGKTEAFF. CDR3 coding DNA: TGTGCCACCAGCGGTGGGACCGGCGGGAAAACTGAAGCTTTCTTT.

The chain recombines TRBV4-1 with TRBJ2-1, with a possible D match to TRBD2 (6 bases). CDR1 and CDR2 (germline): MGHRA, YSYEKL. The V and J ends lost 7 bases and 4 bases respectively, with 14 bases between them. The CDR3 has 14 amino acids. CDR3 in DNA: TGCGCCAGCAACTACCCCGGGAGTTACAATGAGCAGTTCTTC. Its translation is CASNYPGSYNEQFF.

The rearrangement uses TRBV7-2 and TRBJ2-1, with D possibly TRBD2 on 5 matching bases. V gave up 5 bases and J gave up 3 bases, with 11 bases separating them. The CDR3 covers 14 residues. Germline V CDR1 and CDR2: SGHTA, FQGNSA. This CDR3 is CASSRPSGYNEQFF. In nucleotides, the CDR3 is TGTGCCAGCAGCCGTCCCAGCGGCTACAATGAGCAGTTCTTC.

The chain is built from TRBV5-1 and TRBJ2-7, with 7 bases aligning to TRBD1. The germline V gene has CDR1 SGHRS and CDR2 YFSETQ. This CDR3 region has 15 residues. V lost 4 bases, J lost 7 bases, and 14 bases stayed unmatched. The CDR3 spells CASSPTGDGLGEQYF. Here the CDR3 DNA reads TGCGCCAGCAGCCCTACAGGGGACGGGTTGGGAGAGCAGTACTTC. Together with reference TRBV5-1 and TRBJ2-7, the CDR3 gives the full variable domain: KAGVTQTPRYLIKTRGQQVTLSCSPISGHRSVSWYQQTPGQGLQFLFEYFSETQRNKGNFPGRFSGRQFSNSRSEMNVSTLELGDSALYLCASSPTGDGLGEQYFGPGTRLTVT.

The V call is TRBV6-5, the J call TRBJ1-2; TRBD1 might be the D (6 bases). Trimming shortened V by 0 bases and J by 6 bases, and 11 bases separated the two germline ends. The CDR3 loop spans 14 amino acids. CDR1 and CDR2 (germline): MNHEY, SVGAGI. CDR3 residues: CASSYSRQGNGYTF. The CDR3 nucleotides are TGTGCCAGCAGTTACTCGCGGCAGGGGAATGGCTACACCTTC.